A single sample is the source of the 6 T cell receptor beta chains below, sequenced in a study of blood T cell repertoires in COVID-19. Data came from immunoSEQ multiplex PCR; TCRdb stores just in-frame clones and leaves some out. The data show 86,000 or so clones, around 82% seen once. Sequenced sample: peripheral blood. Receptors were obtained from a woman of 80 years or more with acute or convalescent COVID-19.

This sequence joins TRBV5-1 and TRBJ1-6; D gene uncertain. CDR3 length equals 14 residues. Trimming pared 0 bases from V and 7 bases from J, leaving 8 bases between. The V gene's germline CDR1 is SGHRS and CDR2 YFSETQ. The CDR3 protein is CASSLGQSNSPLHF. The CDR3 nucleotides read TGCGCCAGCAGCTTGGGACAAAGCAATTCACCCCTCCACTTT.

The V call is TRBV28, the J call TRBJ2-3; TRBD2 matches at 8 bases. Germline V gene sequence: CDR1 MDHEN, CDR2 SYDVKM. The CDR3 has 17 residues. V trimming: 6 bases; J trimming: 5 bases; junction bases outside the gene matches: 16. DNA of the CDR3: TGTGCCAGCAGAGGGGGAGGCGGACTAGCTATGAGAGATACGCAGTATTTT. This gives the protein CASRGGGGLAMRDTQYF.

J is TRBJ2-7 and V is TRBV15; TRBD1 aligns across 7 bases. The V and J ends lost 1 base and 9 bases, in that order; junction bases with no gene match: 12. This CDR3 is built from 15 residues. CDR1 LNHNV and CDR2 YYDKDF come from the germline V gene (reference sequence). CDR3 DNA: TGTGCCACCAGCAGAGTCCGGGACAGCCGATTGGGGCAGTACTTC. Encoded protein: CATSRVRDSRLGQYF.

The chain has TRBV15 and TRBJ1-5, with D possibly matching TRBD1 (5 bases). This CDR3 is 15 amino acids long. V was trimmed by 0 bases and J by 5 bases, leaving 11 bases between them. Germline V CDR1 and CDR2: LNHNV, YYDKDF (reference sequence). The CDR3 protein is CATSRDQGAYQPQHF. As DNA, the CDR3 is TGTGCCACCAGCAGAGACCAAGGGGCTTATCAGCCCCAGCATTTT.

This chain uses TRBV19 with TRBJ2-2; 8 bases are shared with TRBD1. V trimming: 8 bases; J trimming: 2 bases; junction bases outside the gene matches: 4. The CDR3 has 14 amino acids. Germline CDR1 reads LNHDA; CDR2 reads SQIVND (reference sequence). The DNA for the CDR3 is TGTGCCAGTGCAGGGGGCCGCAACACCGGGGAGCTGTTTTTT. Translated: CASAGGRNTGELFF.

V usage is TRBV13 and J usage is TRBJ2-7; D call uncertain. The length of the CDR3 is 13 residues. Deletions cut 5 bases from V and 1 base from J, with 9 bases between. Germline lookup yields CDR1 PRHDT and CDR2 FYEKMQ (reference sequence). The CDR3 reads CASSVAQSYEQYF. The CDR3 DNA sequence: TGTGCCAGCAGCGTGGCTCAGTCCTACGAGCAGTACTTC.